This TCR beta chain was observed in a study of PD-L1 blockade in urothelial cancer. A remark on this clone: The junction shows a germline mismatch at one end, possibly a read error.

TCRdb keeps only in-frame clones here, not all; method: immunoSEQ multiplex PCR. The table has 50,000 or so clones, 86% seen once; the top ten hold about 10%. Germline V gene sequence: CDR1 SSHAT, CDR2 FNYEAQ (reference sequence). This CDR3 is built from 13 residues. Time point: peripheral blood 6 weeks after treatment start. The source is a man aged 55-75 years with urothelial cancer. This rearrangement joins TRBV7-7 to TRBJ1-6; TRBD1 might be the D (6 bases). This sample comprised PBMCs, obtained around atezolizumab (anti-PD-L1) treatment. CDR3 in DNA: TGTGCTAGCAGCCCCGGACAGAATTCACCCCTCCACTTT. Translated: CASSPGQNSPLHF.